This T cell receptor beta chain emerged from a study of identical twins. Study conclusions and caveats: Insertions were reduced in abundant cord blood beta clonotypes but not in memory repertoires. Analyses based on zero insertions could be partly confounded by invariant MAIT and iNKT cells.

Concerning this clonotype: Its specificity is unknown.

Germline loops: CDR1 SGHTA, CDR2 FQGNSA. V lost 1 base to trimming and J lost 9 bases, with 16 bases between them. The CDR3 totals 15 residues. A universal primer site arose from template switching, and cDNA bore unique molecular identifiers. TCRdb used MiXCR to reprocess the 5' RACE reads, holding one entry per CDR3 protein. The sample holds a few hundred thousand distinct CDR3 sequences, around 20% seen once. The V and J genes are TRBV7-2 and TRBJ2-1, with D uncertain. The sequence came from a man aged 45-65 years in good health. Sample: naive T cells sorted from blood. CDR3 in DNA: TGTGCCAGCAGCTTAGATGCTGCCCGGCTCGGTGAGCAGTTCTTC. Translated: CASSLDAARLGEQFF.